This T cell receptor (beta chain) was sequenced in a study of prognosis after radiotherapy for stage I lung cancer. Turning to the study itself: The patient group included nobody who received concurrent therapy with stereotactic body radiotherapy.

The CDR3 has 14 amino acids. The ends lost 4 bases at V and 6 bases at J; junction bases unmatched: 5. Germline V lookup: CDR1 PRHDT, CDR2 FYEKMQ (reference sequence). The study's findings and limits: Reduced Shannon entropy following stereotactic body radiation therapy was recorded in patients who developed distant metastases.

This clonotype has a count of ten or more. Its antigen is unidentified. With two-round multiplex PCR, TCR beta CDR3 sequences were amplified from genomic DNA. TRBV and TRBJ genes each had their own specific primers in first-round PCR. TCRdb reprocessed the multiplex PCR reads via MiXCR and lists one record per CDR3 protein. The data show about 36,000 distinct CDR3 sequences, with around a third seen just once and roughly 26% held by the top ten. The sequence derives from a donor at least 50 years old with non-small cell lung cancer. The chain employs TRBV13 and TRBJ2-4, with 8 bases fitting TRBD1. This specimen was PBMCs, taken before or after stereotactic body radiation therapy (not recorded which). For the CDR3, the DNA is TGTGCCAGCAGCTCAAAACAGGGGGGAAACATTCAGTACTTC. This sequence encodes CASSSKQGGNIQYF.